These 20 T cell receptor beta chains share one sample of origin, sequenced in a study of T cell responses to AZD1222 COVID-19 vaccine (dated by TCRdb to the early 2020s). Libraries were prepared through the immunoSEQ multiplex PCR assay. TCRdb stores this immuneACCESS table with in-frame sequences only. Part of the clones is absent; in the studies checked, under half of the shortfall reflects unresolved V genes, and no reason is known for the rest. In this sample the table shows fewer than 250,000 clones, roughly 92% of which occur a single time. The ten largest clones capture roughly 1.4% of the sample. The time point label corresponds to: baseline before first vaccination. The sequencing used peripheral blood, collected on day 0 of AZD1222 vaccination. These receptors all come from an adult in good health.

The chain employs TRBV6-5 and TRBJ1-2; D might be TRBD1 (5 bases). There are 13 residues in the CDR3. Per germline, CDR1 MNHEY and CDR2 SVGAGI. Trimming shortened V by 6 bases and J by 10 bases, and 18 bases separated the two germline ends. CDR3 loop: CASSLPLGEDYTF. The CDR3 DNA follows: TGTGCCAGCAGCTTGCCCCTGGGGGAGGACTACACCTTC.

This clone has only one observation. This chain connects TRBV6-5 to TRBJ1-1, with D perhaps TRBD1 (5 bases). V dropped 6 bases and J dropped 2 bases, with 10 bases sitting between them. CDR1 is MNHEY and CDR2 is SVGAGI in the germline V gene. The length of the CDR3 is 13 residues. The CDR3 loop is CASRAGPNTEAFF. DNA of the CDR3: TGTGCCAGCAGGGCGGGACCCAACACTGAAGCTTTCTTT.

The V call is TRBV12-5, the J call TRBJ1-2; weak D call: TRBD1 (5 bases). Germline assignment: CDR1 LGHNT and CDR2 FRNRAP. CDR3 size: 17 residues. With 2 bases removed from V and 6 bases from J, the gap between germline ends came to 22 bases. CDR3 amino acids: CASGLPISLKTGHGYTF. The CDR3 nucleotides are TGTGCTAGTGGTTTGCCCATATCATTGAAGACGGGACATGGCTACACCTTC.

The chain carries TRBV10-1 and TRBJ1-1; D is uncertain. Deletions cut 10 bases from V and 0 bases from J, with 12 bases between. The length of the CDR3 is 13 residues. The germline CDR1 and CDR2 sequences are WNHNN and SYGVQD (reference sequence). CDR3 in amino acids: CATPRVVNTEAFF. The CDR3, as DNA: TGCGCCACCCCGCGGGTCGTGAACACTGAAGCTTTCTTT.

This rearrangement joins TRBV19 to TRBJ2-3; D is perhaps TRBD2 (6 bases). This CDR3 has 15 residues. V shed 7 bases and J shed 4 bases, with 18 bases lying between them. From germline, CDR1 is LNHDA and CDR2 SQIVND (reference sequence). Here the CDR3 reads CASKGPGRGPDTQYF. The DNA for the CDR3 is TGTGCCAGTAAAGGGCCAGGGCGGGGACCAGATACGCAGTATTTT.

This clone was observed a single time. V usage is TRBV19 and J usage is TRBJ1-5, with 8 bases matching TRBD1. Germline CDR1 LNHDA, CDR2 SQIVND (reference sequence). The CDR3 consists of 17 residues. V dropped 4 bases and J dropped 0; count of bases not matched to a gene: 8. CDR3 protein: CASSNQQGGNSNQPQHF. CDR3 coding DNA: TGTGCCAGTAGTAACCAACAGGGGGGCAATAGCAATCAGCCCCAGCATTTT.

The chain uses TRBV7-9 and TRBJ1-1; possible D gene TRBD1, 5 bases. Germline CDR1 is SEHNR and CDR2 is FQNEAQ (reference sequence). This CDR3 has 17 residues. V dropped 1 base and J dropped 0 bases, with 15 bases sitting between them. In DNA, the CDR3 is TGTGCCAGCAGCTTAGGGGCCGACAGCTTCATGAACACTGAAGCTTTCTTT. Translation: CASSLGADSFMNTEAFF.

About this clone itself: Other DNA sequences in this sample translate to the same CDR3. This chain joins TRBV6-5 and TRBJ1-4; 9 bases agree with TRBD1. The CDR3 is 16 residues long. The trim removed 0 bases at V and 4 bases at J, leaving 3 bases unmatched. Germline V lookup: CDR1 MNHEY, CDR2 SVGAGI. The DNA of the CDR3 is TGTGCCAGCAGTTACTCGACGGGACAGGGTAATGAAAAACTGTTTTTT. This codes for CASSYSTGQGNEKLFF.

The genes are TRBV27 and TRBJ2-7; D ambiguous. From germline, CDR1 is MNHEY and CDR2 SMNVEV (reference sequence). V was shortened by 8 bases and J by 2 bases, with 19 bases between the two germline ends. The CDR3 has 15 residues. CDR3 nucleotide sequence: TGTGCCAGCGCATTTCGAATGGGGTCCACCTACGAGCAGTACTTC. Translating it yields CASAFRMGSTYEQYF.

The rearrangement uses TRBV10-3 and TRBJ1-6, with 8 bases lining up with TRBD1. Losses at the gene ends were 4 bases for V and 10 bases for J; bases not matched to a gene: 9. Germline CDR1 and CDR2: ENHRY and SYGVKD. The CDR3 consists of 15 residues. The CDR3 DNA reads TGTGCCATCAGTGCAGGGGGCCATATTCACTCACCCCTCCACTTT. Encoded protein: CAISAGGHIHSPLHF.

V usage is TRBV5-1 and J usage is TRBJ2-1; a possible D gene is TRBD2 (7 bases). The germline V and J ends were trimmed by 6 bases and 3 bases, with 13 bases remaining between them. There are 14 residues in the CDR3. Germline values: CDR1 SGHRS, CDR2 YFSETQ. The CDR3 reads CASKGGAIYNEQFF. CDR3 DNA sequence: TGCGCCAGCAAGGGGGGGGCTATCTACAATGAGCAGTTCTTC.

This chain uses TRBV28 with TRBJ1-2; D not certain. V lost 3 bases and J 4 bases, leaving 9 bases between the germline ends. CDR1 MDHEN and CDR2 SYDVKM come from the germline V gene. The CDR3 length is 13 residues. The CDR3 DNA reads as TGTGCCAGCAGTTTGAACGTGGGCTATGGCTACACCTTC. Its translation is CASSLNVGYGYTF.

This clone was seen a single time. The chain employs TRBV5-4 and TRBJ2-5; no clear D gene. Per the germline V gene, CDR1 is SGHNT and CDR2 is YYREEE (reference sequence). This CDR3 is 11 amino acids long. The V end lost 2 bases, the J end lost 5 bases, and 4 bases lay between the germline ends. Written as DNA, the CDR3 is TGTGCCAGCAGCTTCAGGGAGACCCAGTACTTC. Translation gives CASSFRETQYF.

The chain combines TRBV19 with TRBJ2-3, with 8 bases fitting TRBD2. The CDR3 is made up of 18 amino acids. Germline V lookup: CDR1 LNHDA, CDR2 SQIVND (reference sequence). V lost 1 base and J lost 2; bases outside the gene matches: 11. CDR3 in DNA: TGTGCCAGTAGTATAGGCGGGGGTTGGCGGGGGGCCACAGATACGCAGTATTTT. This translates into CASSIGGGWRGATDTQYF.

CDR3 residues: CASSLYGETQYF. The CDR3 coding sequence is TGTGCCAGCAGTTTATATGGGGAGACCCAGTACTTC. V usage is TRBV27 and J usage is TRBJ2-5; D is unclear. Looked up from germline, CDR1 is MNHEY and CDR2 is SMNVEV (reference sequence). The CDR3 loop spans 12 amino acids. The ends were cut back, 1 base at V and 5 bases at J, with 5 bases in the middle.

V is TRBV25-1 and J is TRBJ2-7, with 9 bases aligning to TRBD2. In germline, CDR1 is MGHDK, CDR2 SYGVNS. The CDR3 has 14 amino acids. V was clipped by 2 bases and J by 3 bases; unmatched bases: 2. The CDR3, as DNA: TGTGCCAGCAGTGAAGCGGGGGGGCTCTACGAGCAGTACTTC. Its protein is CASSEAGGLYEQYF.

This clone was observed a single time. In DNA, the CDR3 is TGTGCCACCAGTGATTCGGGAAGGATCTCCTCCTACAATGAGCAGTTCTTC. Residues: CATSDSGRISSYNEQFF. V is TRBV24-1 and J is TRBJ2-1; D perhaps matches TRBD2 (5 bases). Trimming stripped 2 bases from V and 0 bases from J, with 13 bases between. The CDR3 covers 17 residues. Germline loops: CDR1 KGHDR, CDR2 SFDVKD.

The chain links TRBV28 to TRBJ1-6, with D maybe TRBD1 (5 bases). With 7 bases removed from V and 6 bases from J, the gap between germline ends came to 22 bases. The CDR3 runs to 17 residues. CDR1 and CDR2 (germline): MDHEN, SYDVKM. The CDR3 DNA follows: TGTGCCAGCATGATCCTAAGCTGGGGCTTGCCTAATTCACCCCTCCACTTT. It translates to CASMILSWGLPNSPLHF.

This clone was seen just once. The genes are TRBV2 and TRBJ1-5; a weak D match, TRBD1 (6 bases). The CDR3 covers 14 residues. The V and J ends lost 6 bases and 6 bases respectively, with 15 bases between them. Germline CDR1 is SNHLY and CDR2 is FYNNEI. CDR3 sequence: CASRRDIIAQPQHF. The DNA for the CDR3 is TGTGCCAGCAGAAGGGACATTATTGCTCAGCCCCAGCATTTT.

The chain recombines TRBV5-1 with TRBJ2-7, with TRBD1 as a possible D gene (6 bases). Trimming stripped 5 bases from V and 5 bases from J, with 14 bases between. Germline CDR1 is SGHRS and CDR2 is YFSETQ. CDR3 length: 13 residues. The CDR3 coding sequence is TGCGCCAGCAGAAGACAGGATATCGACGAGCAGTACTTC. This sequence encodes CASRRQDIDEQYF.